A selection of T cell receptor beta chains follows, all from one sample in a study of blood T cell repertoires in COVID-19. The repertoire was sequenced with immunoSEQ multiplex PCR; TCRdb's copy has only in-frame clones and lacks some. The sample records 230,000 or so clones, roughly 88% being singletons. The sequencing sample was made of peripheral blood. The source of these receptors is a man in his forties who had recovered from COVID-19. Each CDR3 is given with its conserved first and last residue. Fields, in order: clone size, J gene, D gene, V gene, CDR3 DNA, CDR3 protein. D genes are given only for firm matches. Not every row has a clone size; where given, it reads once, few, many or a size class.

size: many; J: TRBJ2-7; D: TRBD2; V: TRBV5-4; DNA: TGTGCCAGCAGCCCCCGACTAGCGGGAAGGTACGAGCAGTACTTC; CDR3: CASSPRLAGRYEQYF
size: NA; J: TRBJ2-3; D: TRBD2; V: TRBV7-2; DNA: TGTGCCAGCAGCTTAGTCGCGGGAGGAGAAGATACGCAGTATTTT; CDR3: CASSLVAGGEDTQYF
size: once; J: TRBJ2-7; D: NA; V: TRBV6-2/TRBV6-3; DNA: TGTGCCAGCAGCGTTCTGGGCCCCGAGCAGTACTTC; CDR3: CASSVLGPEQYF
size: NA; J: TRBJ1-3; D: NA; V: TRBV30; DNA: TGTGCCTGGAGTAGAGGGGGATCCGGAAACACCATATATTTT; CDR3: CAWSRGGSGNTIYF
size: many; J: TRBJ1-5; D: NA; V: TRBV15; DNA: TGTGCCACCAGCAGAGTCCAGGCCCAGCCCCAGCATTTT; CDR3: CATSRVQAQPQHF
size: NA; J: TRBJ2-4; D: TRBD1; V: TRBV12-3/TRBV12-4; DNA: TGTGCCAGCAGAAAGGGACAGCAAATGGATCAGTACTTC; CDR3: CASRKGQQMDQYF
size: NA; J: TRBJ2-3; D: TRBD1; V: TRBV18; DNA: TGTGCCAGCTCACCACGGCAGGGGGCAACAGATACGCAGTATTTT; CDR3: CASSPRQGATDTQYF
size: NA; J: TRBJ2-3; D: NA; V: TRBV21-1; DNA: TGTGCCAGCAGCAAGGAAGGGGGCCGGACAGATACGCAGTATTTT; CDR3: CASSKEGGRTDTQYF
size: few; J: TRBJ2-7; D: NA; V: TRBV5-1; DNA: TGCGCCAGCAGCATAGGACAAGTCTACGAGCAGTACTTC; CDR3: CASSIGQVYEQYF
size: NA; J: TRBJ2-3; D: NA; V: TRBV5-5; DNA: TGTGCCAGCAGCTTGGTCCAGATCACAGATACGCAGTATTTT; CDR3: CASSLVQITDTQYF
size: once; J: TRBJ2-1; D: TRBD1; V: TRBV5-1; DNA: TGCGCCAGCAGCTTGACGGACAGGGGGCTCTACAATGAGCAGTTCTTC; CDR3: CASSLTDRGLYNEQFF
size: NA; J: TRBJ1-1; D: NA; V: TRBV6-2/TRBV6-3; DNA: TGTGCCAGCAGTTACGCATGGGGGGGCACTGAAGCTTTCTTT; CDR3: CASSYAWGGTEAFF
size: NA; J: TRBJ2-1; D: TRBD2; V: TRBV4-1; DNA: TGCGCCAGCAGCCAATCACCTAGCGGGAGGGGTAATGAGCAGTTCTTC; CDR3: CASSQSPSGRGNEQFF
size: once; J: TRBJ1-1; D: NA; V: TRBV19; DNA: TGTGCCAGTACGGCCCCCTGGAACAGGCTGAACACTGAAGCTTTCTTT; CDR3: CASTAPWNRLNTEAFF
size: NA; J: TRBJ1-5; D: NA; V: TRBV13; DNA: TGTGCCAGCAGCTTAGGAGGCAGGAGGGGCAATCAGCCCCAGCATTTT; CDR3: CASSLGGRRGNQPQHF
size: NA; J: TRBJ1-5; D: NA; V: TRBV2; DNA: TGTGCCAGCTATGGGGATGTGGGACTCCCGAGCAATCAGCCCCAGCATTTT; CDR3: CASYGDVGLPSNQPQHF
size: NA; J: TRBJ1-2; D: TRBD1; V: TRBV24-1; DNA: TGTGCCACCAGTGATTTGCACGAGCTTACGGACAGGGGGCCTGGCTACACCTTC; CDR3: CATSDLHELTDRGPGYTF
size: NA; J: TRBJ2-5; D: NA; V: TRBV5-4; DNA: TGTGCCAGCAGCCCGCGGTCTGCAGGGCAAGAGACCCAGTACTTC; CDR3: CASSPRSAGQETQYF
size: NA; J: TRBJ2-7; D: NA; V: TRBV30; DNA: TGTGCCTGGAGTGACCCAACTACTTTTCCCGAGCAGTACTTC; CDR3: CAWSDPTTFPEQYF
size: NA; J: TRBJ1-2; D: NA; V: TRBV9; DNA: TGTGCCAGCAGCGCCGCTACCGGGCCAGGGGTAGGCTACACCTTC; CDR3: CASSAATGPGVGYTF
size: NA; J: TRBJ2-7; D: NA; V: TRBV27; DNA: TGTGCCAGCAGTTCATCAACTTACGAGCAGTACTTC; CDR3: CASSSSTYEQYF
size: NA; J: TRBJ1-1; D: NA; V: TRBV30; DNA: TGTGCCTGGAGTCCCCAAGTGAGGACTGAAGCTTTCTTT; CDR3: CAWSPQVRTEAFF
size: NA; J: TRBJ2-5; D: NA; V: TRBV5-1; DNA: TGCGCCAGCAGCCCCACAGGGATGCGGGAGACCCAGTACTTC; CDR3: CASSPTGMRETQYF
size: NA; J: TRBJ1-2; D: NA; V: TRBV6-6; DNA: TGTGCCAGCAGACGCGACAGCCAGTATGGCTACACCTTC; CDR3: CASRRDSQYGYTF
size: NA; J: TRBJ2-7; D: NA; V: TRBV27; DNA: TGTGCCAGCAGTCCGGACTGGAACTCCTACGAGCAGTACTTC; CDR3: CASSPDWNSYEQYF
size: NA; J: TRBJ1-6; D: TRBD1; V: TRBV30; DNA: TGTGCCTGGAGTGGCCCCACAGGGGTAGCTAATTCACCCCTCCACTTT; CDR3: CAWSGPTGVANSPLHF
size: NA; J: TRBJ2-3; D: NA; V: TRBV30; DNA: TGTGCCTGGAGTGTAAAGGGGGGGGGAGATACGCAGTATTTT; CDR3: CAWSVKGGGDTQYF
size: NA; J: TRBJ1-5; D: NA; V: TRBV30; DNA: TGTGCCTGGAGTGCCACCCTAGGCAGGGGAAACAATCAGCCCCAGCATTTT; CDR3: CAWSATLGRGNNQPQHF
size: NA; J: TRBJ2-2; D: NA; V: TRBV12-1; DNA: TGTGCCAGCAGCTTTTGGAGTTCCGGGACAGGGAACACCGGGGAGCTGTTTTTT; CDR3: CASSFWSSGTGNTGELFF
size: NA; J: TRBJ2-1; D: NA; V: TRBV11-2; DNA: TGTGCCAGCAGCTTCATCGGGTGGGGGCGGAATGAGCAGTTCTTC; CDR3: CASSFIGWGRNEQFF
size: NA; J: TRBJ1-1; D: TRBD1; V: TRBV30; DNA: TGTGCCTGGAGTCACGCAGGGGACAGTGAAGCTTTCTTT; CDR3: CAWSHAGDSEAFF
size: few; J: TRBJ1-6; D: TRBD1; V: TRBV6-2/TRBV6-3; DNA: TGTGCCAGCAGTTGGGGACAGGATTTTAATTCACCCCTCCACTTT; CDR3: CASSWGQDFNSPLHF
size: NA; J: TRBJ2-5; D: NA; V: TRBV15; DNA: TGTGCCACCAGCAGAGGGGGCGGGACCGTAGGGGAGACCCAGTACTTC; CDR3: CATSRGGGTVGETQYF
size: NA; J: TRBJ2-3; D: NA; V: TRBV9; DNA: TGTGCCAGCAGTCTGGATGGGCCCCGGGATACGCAGTATTTT; CDR3: CASSLDGPRDTQYF
size: NA; J: TRBJ2-7; D: TRBD1; V: TRBV27; DNA: TGTGCCAGCAGAACAGGGGACGAGCAGTACTTC; CDR3: CASRTGDEQYF
size: few; J: TRBJ2-1; D: NA; V: TRBV7-9; DNA: TGTGCCAGCAGCACCCGGGACTTTAAGCAGTTCTTC; CDR3: CASSTRDFKQFF
size: NA; J: TRBJ1-2; D: TRBD1; V: TRBV2; DNA: TGTGCCAGCAGTGACTGGGACAGTAACTATGGCTACACCTTC; CDR3: CASSDWDSNYGYTF
size: NA; J: TRBJ2-7; D: TRBD1; V: TRBV7-2; DNA: TGTGCCAGCAGCTTAGCAGGGGGCATATCCTACGAGCAGTACTTC; CDR3: CASSLAGGISYEQYF